Shown below are 11 T cell receptor beta chains from a single sample sequenced in a study of Graves' ophthalmopathy and Graves' hyperthyroidism. The sequenced template was RNA, covering the TCR beta CDR3 region. A first-round RT-PCR used HTBI primers, followed by a second-round multiplex PCR. Using its own MiXCR run on the multiplex PCR reads, TCRdb lists one record per CDR3 protein. The sample has 650,000 to 900,000 distinct CDR3 sequences, 40% seen once. Material: peripheral blood. The receptors derive from an adult man with Graves' ophthalmopathy.

The chain uses TRBV19 and TRBJ1-4; possible D gene TRBD1, 5 bases. CDR1 and CDR2 (germline): LNHDA, SQIVND (reference sequence). This CDR3 is 14 amino acids long. V was cut by 6 bases and J by 8 bases, with 16 bases left in between. The CDR3 region has the DNA TGTGCCAGTAGCTCGCCGGGGGTAGAAGAAAAACTGTTTTTT. Translation: CASSSPGVEEKLFF.

The sample holds a few counts of this clonotype. The chain couples TRBV2 to TRBJ1-1; TRBD1 is a possible D gene (5 bases). The V end lost 4 bases, the J end lost 8 bases, and 8 bases lay between the germline ends. The germline gives CDR1 SNHLY, CDR2 FYNNEI. CDR3 size: 11 residues. CDR3 region: CASSGGIEAFF. Here the CDR3 DNA reads TGTGCCAGCAGTGGGGGGATAGAAGCTTTCTTT.

This clonotype turned up a few times. The chain carries TRBV7-2 and TRBJ1-1; D gene unclear. This CDR3 has 14 amino acids. Trimming took off 6 bases at V and 1 base at J, with 12 bases between the two ends. Per germline, CDR1 SGHTA and CDR2 FQGNSA. CDR3 loop: CASSSAQTNTEAFF. The DNA of the CDR3 is TGTGCCAGCAGTTCTGCCCAGACGAACACTGAAGCTTTCTTT.

To note about this clonotype: At one of its ends the junction is not consistent with the germline gene, which may arise from a read error. The genes are TRBV12-3 or TRBV12-4 and TRBJ1-1; D not resolved. The CDR3 is made up of 16 amino acids. The CDR3 region is CASSQGVGLPNTEAFF. CDR3 nucleotide sequence: TGTGCCAGCAGCCAAGGAGTGGGTTTACCGAACACCGAAGCTTTCTTT.

In this sample, this clonotype turned up many times. This chain joins TRBV7-2 and TRBJ1-6; possibly TRBD1 for D (5 bases). Germline V gene data show CDR1 as SGHTA and CDR2 as FQGNSA. The CDR3 extends over 15 amino acids. V shed 4 bases and J shed 8 bases, with 15 bases lying between them. This CDR3 is CASSSSPIRDSPLHF. DNA of the CDR3: TGTGCCAGCAGCTCATCGCCTATCAGGGATTCACCCCTCCACTTT.

The chain is built from TRBV7-6 and TRBJ2-7, with D unclear. V was cut by 5 bases and J by 5 bases, with 16 bases left in between. Germline V gene sequence: CDR1 SGHVS, CDR2 FNYEAQ. This CDR3 spans 14 amino acids. The CDR3 DNA follows: TGTGCCAGCAGCCACCACCAGAACACTGACGAGCAGTACTTC. It is translated as CASSHHQNTDEQYF.

J is TRBJ1-2 and V is TRBV12-3 or TRBV12-4; D may be TRBD1 (6 bases). V lost 0 bases and J 7 bases, leaving 12 bases between the germline ends. The CDR3 contains 14 residues. CDR3 region: CASSLARGQGGYTF. CDR3 DNA: TGTGCCAGCAGTTTAGCCCGGGGGCAGGGTGGCTACACCTTC.

The V call is TRBV7-9, the J call TRBJ2-5, with no clear D. The CDR3 extends over 14 amino acids. Trimming pared 6 bases from V and 4 bases from J, leaving 15 bases between. The germline CDR1 and CDR2 sequences are SEHNR and FQNEAQ (reference sequence). The CDR3 reads CASRDPGSSETQYF. As DNA, the CDR3 is TGTGCCAGCAGAGATCCCGGCTCATCAGAGACCCAGTACTTC.

This clonotype was seen a few times. The genes are TRBV5-4 and TRBJ1-5; no reliable D call. The CDR3 has 12 residues. CDR1 and CDR2 from the germline V gene are SGHNT and YYREEE (reference sequence). V was shortened by 3 bases and J by 7 bases, with 8 bases between the two germline ends. For the CDR3, the DNA is TGTGCCAGCAGCTGGGATGAGCAGCCCCAGCATTTT. Translation: CASSWDEQPQHF.

The J gene is TRBJ2-2, the V gene TRBV7-9; no reliable D call. The CDR3 sequence is 15 residues long. Germline values: CDR1 SEHNR, CDR2 FQNEAQ (reference sequence). Trimming removed 6 bases at V and 7 bases at J, with 18 bases between. The CDR3 sequence: CASSEAGRILGELFF. As DNA, the CDR3 is TGTGCCAGCAGTGAAGCCGGCCGGATACTCGGGGAGCTGTTTTTT.

As for this clonotype: This clone may be a read error of a much larger clone one base away. The rearrangement uses TRBV11-2 and TRBJ1-6, with D uncertain. The germline gives CDR1 SGHAT, CDR2 FQNNGV. The CDR3 runs 14 residues. Trimming removed 5 bases from V and 7 bases from J, with 12 bases in between. The CDR3 region is CASSAPPVNSPLHF. The CDR3 nucleotides are TGTGCCAGCAGCGCACCTCCGGTGAATTCACCCCTCCACTTT.